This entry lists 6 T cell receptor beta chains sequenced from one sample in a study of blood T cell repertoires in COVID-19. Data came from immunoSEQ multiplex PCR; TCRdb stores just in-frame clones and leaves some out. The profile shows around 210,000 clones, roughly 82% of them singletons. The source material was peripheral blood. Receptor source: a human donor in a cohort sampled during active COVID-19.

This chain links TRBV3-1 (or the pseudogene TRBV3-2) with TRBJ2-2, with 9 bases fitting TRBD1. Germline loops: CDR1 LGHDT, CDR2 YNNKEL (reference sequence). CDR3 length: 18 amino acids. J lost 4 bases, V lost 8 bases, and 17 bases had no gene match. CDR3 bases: TGTGCCAGCCCAAATACCCGAGAGTTGGGACAGGGCACCGGGGAGCTGTTTTTT. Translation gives CASPNTRELGQGTGELFF.

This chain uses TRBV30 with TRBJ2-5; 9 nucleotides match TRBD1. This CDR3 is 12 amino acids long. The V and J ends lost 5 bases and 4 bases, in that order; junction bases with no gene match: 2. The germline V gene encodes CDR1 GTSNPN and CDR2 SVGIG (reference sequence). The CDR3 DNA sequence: TGTGCCTGGCAGACAGGGGGAGAGACCCAGTACTTC. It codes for CAWQTGGETQYF.

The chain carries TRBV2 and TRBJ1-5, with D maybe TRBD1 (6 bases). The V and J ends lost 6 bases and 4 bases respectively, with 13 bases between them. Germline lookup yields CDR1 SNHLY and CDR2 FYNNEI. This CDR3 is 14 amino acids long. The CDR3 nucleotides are TGTGCCAGCAGGGGGGACACCTTAAATCAGCCCCAGCATTTT. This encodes CASRGDTLNQPQHF. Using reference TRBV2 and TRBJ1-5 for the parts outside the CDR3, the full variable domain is EPEVTQTPSHQVTQMGQEVILRCVPISNHLYFYWYRQILGQKVEFLVSFYNNEISEKSEIFDDQFSVERPDGSNFTLKIRSTKLEDSAMYFCASRGDTLNQPQHFGDGTRLSIL.

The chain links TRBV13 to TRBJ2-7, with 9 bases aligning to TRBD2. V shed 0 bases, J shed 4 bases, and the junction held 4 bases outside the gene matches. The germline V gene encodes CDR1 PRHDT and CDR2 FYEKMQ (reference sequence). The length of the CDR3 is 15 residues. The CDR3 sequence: CASSLGASGMYEQYF. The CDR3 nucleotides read TGTGCCAGCAGCTTAGGCGCTAGCGGGATGTACGAGCAGTACTTC.

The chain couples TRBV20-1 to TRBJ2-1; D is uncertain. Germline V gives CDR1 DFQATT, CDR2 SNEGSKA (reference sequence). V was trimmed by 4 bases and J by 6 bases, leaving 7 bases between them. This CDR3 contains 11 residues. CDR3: CSATGFNEQFF. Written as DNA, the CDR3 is TGCAGTGCTACCGGGTTCAATGAGCAGTTCTTC.

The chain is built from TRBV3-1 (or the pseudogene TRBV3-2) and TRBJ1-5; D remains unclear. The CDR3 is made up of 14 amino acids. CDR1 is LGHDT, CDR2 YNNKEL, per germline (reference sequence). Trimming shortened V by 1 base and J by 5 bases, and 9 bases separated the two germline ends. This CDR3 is CASSQGHKYQPQHF. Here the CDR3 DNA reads TGTGCCAGCAGCCAAGGACACAAATATCAGCCCCAGCATTTT.